These 28 T cell receptor beta chains share one sample of origin, sequenced in a study of T cell responses to AZD1222 COVID-19 vaccine. Sequencing was performed with immunoSEQ multiplex PCR; in TCRdb, only in-frame clones are kept and a portion is missing. The sample consists of about 160,000 clones, almost 90% of them appearing once. The sample consisted of peripheral blood, taken on day 0 of AZD1222 vaccination. The receptors here all came from an adult in good health.

Turning to this clone: Other DNA sequences within the sample encode an identical CDR3. The chain links TRBV12-3 or TRBV12-4 to TRBJ1-5, with 8 bases fitting TRBD1. The CDR3 totals 13 residues. V was clipped by 2 bases and J by 6 bases; unmatched bases: 0. This CDR3 is CASSLTGGQPQHF. The DNA of the CDR3 is TGTGCCAGCAGTTTAACAGGGGGTCAGCCCCAGCATTTT.

The chain is built from TRBV9 and TRBJ2-3; possibly TRBD2 for D (6 bases). Germline V CDR1 and CDR2: SGDLS, YYNGEE. Trimming removed 1 base at V and 2 bases at J, with 11 bases between. The length of the CDR3 is 15 residues. The CDR3 coding sequence is TGTGCCAGCAGCGTAACGGGACTCATCACAGATACGCAGTATTTT. Translated: CASSVTGLITDTQYF.

To note about this clone: Different DNA sequences within this sample yield the same CDR3. J is TRBJ1-5 and V is TRBV20-1, with unresolved D. Trimming took off 3 bases at V and 1 base at J, with 4 bases between the two ends. CDR1 DFQATT and CDR2 SNEGSKA come from the germline V gene (reference sequence). The CDR3 spans 12 residues. The CDR3 loop reads CSASGSNQPQHF. CDR3 DNA: TGCAGTGCTAGTGGGAGCAATCAGCCCCAGCATTTT.

The chain joins TRBV4-2 to TRBJ1-3, with D hard to call. CDR1 is LGHNA, CDR2 YNFKEQ, per germline. V was shortened by 1 base and J by 0 bases, with 4 bases between the two germline ends. The CDR3 runs 14 residues. CDR3 residues: CASSQASSGNTIYF. The CDR3 DNA follows: TGTGCCAGCAGCCAAGCTAGCTCTGGAAACACCATATATTTT.

The V call is TRBV27, the J call TRBJ2-1; D is undetermined. Looked up from germline, CDR1 is MNHEY and CDR2 is SMNVEV (reference sequence). The CDR3 runs 11 residues. Trimming pared 5 bases from V and 14 bases from J, leaving 13 bases between. CDR3 protein: CASSGRTGEFF. CDR3 nucleotide sequence: TGTGCCAGCAGTGGGCGGACCGGCGAGTTCTTC.

The chain has TRBV7-2 and TRBJ1-2; possible D gene TRBD1, 5 bases. The ends were cut back, 1 base at V and 3 bases at J, with 9 bases in the middle. Germline V gene sequence: CDR1 SGHTA, CDR2 FQGNSA. The CDR3 contains 14 residues. The CDR3 bases are TGTGCCAGCAGCTTAGGTTCGGGGGACTATGGCTACACCTTC. Protein: CASSLGSGDYGYTF.

This rearrangement joins TRBV10-3 to TRBJ2-7; tentative D call: TRBD1 (6 bases). V was pared by 10 bases and J by 4 bases, with 11 bases between. The CDR3 runs to 11 residues. Germline V gene data show CDR1 as ENHRY and CDR2 as SYGVKD. The CDR3: CATRQEYEQYF. The CDR3 DNA follows: TGTGCCACGCGACAGGAATACGAGCAGTACTTC.

V gene TRBV28 combines with J gene TRBJ1-5, with TRBD1 identical over 9 bases. The CDR3 is made up of 15 amino acids. Per the germline V gene, CDR1 is MDHEN and CDR2 is SYDVKM. The ends lost 3 bases at V and 1 base at J; junction bases unmatched: 1. As DNA, the CDR3 is TGTGCCAGCAGTTTCGGGACAGGGAGCAATCAGCCCCAGCATTTT. As protein: CASSFGTGSNQPQHF. Full variable domain (rest looked up from reference TRBV28 and TRBJ1-5): DVKVTQSSRYLVKRTGEKVFLECVQDMDHENMFWYRQDPGLGLRLIYFSYDVKMKEKGDIPEGYSVSREKKERFSLILESASTNQTSMYLCASSFGTGSNQPQHFGDGTRLSIL.

The chain carries TRBV30 and TRBJ1-2; perhaps TRBD1 as D (5 bases). V was pared by 0 bases and J by 3 bases, with 8 bases between. Per the germline V gene, CDR1 is GTSNPN and CDR2 is SVGIG (reference sequence). The CDR3 is 13 amino acids. The DNA for the CDR3 is TGTGCCTGGAGTGTGGGGGAAGACTATGGCTACACCTTC. Protein sequence: CAWSVGEDYGYTF.

This chain links TRBV3-1 (or the pseudogene TRBV3-2) with TRBJ2-7; 7 bases line up with TRBD1. The V segment lost 4 bases and the J segment 1 base; nucleotides outside the gene matches: 4. CDR3 length: 14 residues. Germline CDR1 and CDR2: LGHDT and YNNKEL (reference sequence). The CDR3 loop reads CASSPQQGSYEQYF. In DNA form, the CDR3 reads TGTGCCAGCAGCCCGCAACAGGGGTCCTACGAGCAGTACTTC.

As concerns this clone: This same CDR3 is encoded by further DNA sequences in the sample. The chain employs TRBV27 and TRBJ1-5, with D unclear. Trimming took off 0 bases at V and 3 bases at J, with 6 bases between the two ends. The CDR3 loop spans 14 amino acids. Germline CDR1 is MNHEY and CDR2 is SMNVEV (reference sequence). CDR3 nucleotide sequence: TGTGCCAGCAGTTTATCGGGTTCCAATCAGCCCCAGCATTTT. It encodes CASSLSGSNQPQHF.

This clone has just one count. V gene TRBV7-2 combines with J gene TRBJ1-1; no clear D gene. CDR1 and CDR2 from the germline V gene are SGHTA and FQGNSA. The CDR3 loop spans 14 amino acids. V dropped 5 bases and J dropped 1 base, with 11 bases sitting between them. The CDR3 coding sequence is TGTGCCAGCAGCCAGTTACAGCGGAACACTGAAGCTTTCTTT. Its translation is CASSQLQRNTEAFF. Full variable domain (missing parts from reference TRBV7-2 and TRBJ1-1): GAGVSQSPSNKVTEKGKDVELRCDPISGHTALYWYRQSLGQGLEFLIYFQGNSAPDKSGLPSDRFSAERTGGSVSTLTIQRTQQEDSAVYLCASSQLQRNTEAFFGQGTRLTVV.

The V gene is TRBV10-3, the J gene TRBJ2-1; 9 nucleotides line up with TRBD1. Germline V CDR1 and CDR2: ENHRY, SYGVKD. The ends lost 2 bases at V and 5 bases at J; junction bases unmatched: 13. This CDR3 is built from 18 residues. The CDR3: CAISEPGDRANLNNEQFF. In nucleotides, the CDR3 is TGTGCCATCAGTGAGCCGGGGGACAGGGCCAACTTGAACAATGAGCAGTTCTTC.

The J gene is TRBJ2-2, the V gene TRBV30; the D call may be TRBD1 or TRBD2 (5 bases each). V was clipped by 0 bases and J by 4 bases, with 9 bases between them. Germline V lookup: CDR1 GTSNPN, CDR2 SVGIG (reference sequence). CDR3 length: 14 amino acids. The CDR3 region is CAWSVIGATGELFF. DNA for the CDR3: TGTGCCTGGAGTGTAATCGGGGCCACCGGGGAGCTGTTTTTT.

This clone has more than one count but fewer than ten. V and J are TRBV7-9 and TRBJ2-7, with 7 bases aligning to TRBD1. In germline, CDR1 is SEHNR, CDR2 FQNEAQ (reference sequence). The CDR3 loop spans 15 amino acids. V was clipped by 5 bases and J by 2 bases; unmatched bases: 9. This chain's CDR3 is CASSPEGAGTYEQYF. For the CDR3, the DNA is TGTGCCAGCAGCCCAGAGGGGGCAGGGACCTACGAGCAGTACTTC.

The chain combines TRBV6-5 with TRBJ1-1; D remains ambiguous. V lost 10 bases to trimming and J lost 0 bases, with 18 bases between them. The CDR3 runs to 15 residues. From germline, CDR1 is MNHEY and CDR2 SVGAGI. The CDR3 DNA reads TGTGCCACTCAATTAGATCGCTCGTTGAACACTGAAGCTTTCTTT. Its protein product is CATQLDRSLNTEAFF.

The chain recombines TRBV7-2 with TRBJ1-2; D may be TRBD1 (5 bases). The V gene lost 5 bases and the J gene lost 4 bases, with 20 bases spanning the gap. Germline loops: CDR1 SGHTA, CDR2 FQGNSA. The CDR3 is 16 amino acids. CDR3: CASSPPSGRVAYGYTF. CDR3 in DNA: TGTGCCAGCAGCCCCCCATCGGGCAGGGTGGCCTATGGCTACACCTTC.

This chain joins TRBV5-6 and TRBJ1-2; D is unclear. The CDR3 has 13 amino acids. Germline CDR1 and CDR2: SGHDT and YYEEEE. V was clipped by 6 bases and J by 0 bases, with 9 bases between them. CDR3 loop: CASTSGTNYGYTF. CDR3 coding DNA: TGTGCCAGCACCTCCGGGACTAACTATGGCTACACCTTC.

The CDR3 bases are TGTGCCAGCAGCGCCCTACAGGGAGGAGGTGAAAAACTGTTTTTT. As protein: CASSALQGGGEKLFF. V gene TRBV9 combines with J gene TRBJ1-4; maybe TRBD1 (6 bases). V was clipped by 3 bases and J by 7 bases, with 16 bases between them. Germline CDR1 reads SGDLS; CDR2 reads YYNGEE. The length of the CDR3 is 15 residues.

The chain is built from TRBV5-5 and TRBJ1-4, with D unresolved. The CDR3 loop spans 15 amino acids. Germline V gives CDR1 SGHKS, CDR2 YYEKEE (reference sequence). V lost 4 bases and J lost 0, with 10 bases in between. The CDR3 sequence: CASSSSKTTNEKLFF. The DNA of the CDR3 is TGTGCCAGCAGCAGCTCGAAAACAACTAATGAAAAACTGTTTTTT.

This chain connects TRBV6-1 to TRBJ2-5; D is possibly TRBD1 (6 bases). From germline, CDR1 is MNHNS and CDR2 SASEGT. The length of the CDR3 is 15 residues. V gave up 2 bases and J gave up 3 bases, with 13 bases separating them. The CDR3, as DNA: TGTGCCAGCAGTGAACCGTTTGCAGGGGAAGAGACCCAGTACTTC. The encoded protein is CASSEPFAGEETQYF.

This rearrangement joins TRBV20-1 to TRBJ1-5; no clear D gene. V was cut by 3 bases and J by 5 bases, with 14 bases left in between. The CDR3 is 14 amino acids. Germline V gene data show CDR1 as DFQATT and CDR2 as SNEGSKA (reference sequence). CDR3 in DNA: TGCAGTGCTAGTGGAAGGTTGCCGGATCAGCCCCAGCATTTT. It encodes CSASGRLPDQPQHF.

The chain links TRBV5-6 to TRBJ1-5; D is undetermined. The CDR3 runs to 13 residues. Looked up from germline, CDR1 is SGHDT and CDR2 is YYEEEE. V lost 0 bases to trimming and J lost 4 bases, with 5 bases between them. The DNA for the CDR3 is TGTGCCAGCAGCTTGGGGCTAAATCAGCCCCAGCATTTT. Amino acid sequence: CASSLGLNQPQHF. Based on the CDR3 plus reference TRBV5-6 and TRBJ1-5, the full variable domain is DAGVTQSPTHLIKTRGQQVTLRCSPKSGHDTVSWYQQALGQGPQFIFQYYEEEERQRGNFPDRFSGHQFPNYSSELNVNALLLGDSALYLCASSLGLNQPQHFGDGTRLSIL.

The gene calls are TRBV30 and TRBJ2-5, with D possibly TRBD1 on 6 matching bases. V lost 4 bases, J lost 3 bases, and 15 bases lay in between. Germline CDR1 reads GTSNPN; CDR2 reads SVGIG (reference sequence). This CDR3 is 14 amino acids long. The CDR3 loop reads CAWTLLRGEETQYF. Here the CDR3 DNA reads TGTGCCTGGACCCTCCTCAGGGGAGAAGAGACCCAGTACTTC.

The gene calls are TRBV4-1 and TRBJ1-1, with D hard to call. Germline CDR1 is MGHRA and CDR2 is YSYEKL. V was cut by 5 bases and J by 0 bases, with 10 bases left in between. There are 14 residues in the CDR3. CDR3 residues: CASSYGRMNTEAFF. CDR3 DNA sequence: TGCGCCAGCAGCTACGGACGTATGAACACTGAAGCTTTCTTT.

The V and J genes are TRBV6-2 or TRBV6-3 and TRBJ2-7, with 9 bases matching TRBD1. CDR1 MNHEY and CDR2 SVGEGT come from the germline V gene. With 2 bases clipped from V and 3 bases from J, the junction kept 5 bases outside the gene matches. The CDR3 extends over 15 amino acids. CDR3 in amino acids: CASSYAGQGNYEQYF. CDR3 in DNA: TGTGCCAGCAGTTACGCGGGACAGGGAAACTACGAGCAGTACTTC.

The genes are TRBV6-5 and TRBJ2-7; 8 bases match TRBD2. CDR1 and CDR2 (germline): MNHEY, SVGAGI. This CDR3 contains 14 residues. With V trimmed by 6 bases and J by 3 bases, 7 bases remained unmatched. Here the CDR3 reads CASSRLAPHYEQYF. In nucleotides, the CDR3 is TGTGCCAGCAGCAGACTAGCGCCGCACTACGAGCAGTACTTC.

V usage is TRBV6-5 and J usage is TRBJ2-2; tentatively, D is TRBD2 (6 bases). Trimming stripped 7 bases from V and 5 bases from J, with 14 bases between. This CDR3 contains 14 residues. The V gene's germline CDR1 is MNHEY and CDR2 SVGAGI. CDR3: CASTYQRVTGELFF. CDR3 bases: TGTGCCAGCACGTACCAGCGGGTTACCGGGGAGCTGTTTTTT.